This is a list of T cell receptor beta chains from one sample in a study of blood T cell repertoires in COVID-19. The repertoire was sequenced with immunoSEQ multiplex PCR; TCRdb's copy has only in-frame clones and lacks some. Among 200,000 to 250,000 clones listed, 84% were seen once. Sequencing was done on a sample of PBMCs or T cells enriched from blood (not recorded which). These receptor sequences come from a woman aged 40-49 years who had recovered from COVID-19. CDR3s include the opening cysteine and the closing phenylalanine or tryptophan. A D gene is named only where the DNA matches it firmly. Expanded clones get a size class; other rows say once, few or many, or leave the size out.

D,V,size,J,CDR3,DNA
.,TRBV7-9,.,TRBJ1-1,CASSRRGLGNTEAFF,TGTGCCAGCAGCCGCAGGGGTCTGGGAAACACTGAAGCTTTCTTT
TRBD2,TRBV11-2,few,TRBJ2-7,CASSVEGGSAYEQYF,TGTGCCAGCAGCGTGGAGGGAGGGTCAGCCTACGAGCAGTACTTC
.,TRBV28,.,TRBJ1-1,CASSLAGANTEAFF,TGTGCCAGCAGTTTGGCTGGGGCGAACACTGAAGCTTTCTTT
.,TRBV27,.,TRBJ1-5,CASRLNAGNQPQHF,TGTGCCAGCAGACTTAACGCGGGGAATCAGCCCCAGCATTTT
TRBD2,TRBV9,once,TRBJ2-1,CASSGLAGASNEQFF,TGTGCCAGCAGCGGCCTAGCGGGAGCAAGTAATGAGCAGTTCTTC
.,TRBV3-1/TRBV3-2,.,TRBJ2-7,CASSQSEEQYF,TGTGCCAGCAGCCAATCTGAGGAGCAGTACTTC
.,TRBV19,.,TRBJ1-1,CASSRPRGSMNTEAFF,TGTGCCAGTAGTAGGCCCAGGGGATCGATGAACACTGAAGCTTTCTTT
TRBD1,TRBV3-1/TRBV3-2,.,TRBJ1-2,CASSQGRQGAYGYTF,TGTGCCAGCAGCCAAGGCCGACAGGGGGCCTATGGCTACACCTTC
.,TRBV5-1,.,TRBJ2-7,CASSLRQILQGDEQYF,TGCGCCAGCAGCTTGCGGCAGATCCTCCAGGGCGACGAGCAGTACTTC
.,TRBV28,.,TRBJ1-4,CASSLFGSGGSGEKLFF,TGTGCCAGCAGTTTATTTGGTAGCGGGGGGAGTGGAGAAAAACTGTTTTTT
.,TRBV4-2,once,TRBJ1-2,CASSQETGNYGYTF,TGTGCCAGCAGCCAAGAAACAGGGAACTATGGCTACACCTTC
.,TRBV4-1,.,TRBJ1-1,CASSQEGAVKGAFF,TGCGCCAGCAGCCAAGAAGGGGCTGTTAAGGGAGCTTTCTTT
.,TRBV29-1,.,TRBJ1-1,CSVWGGRRAEAFF,TGCAGCGTTTGGGGGGGGCGACGGGCTGAAGCTTTCTTT
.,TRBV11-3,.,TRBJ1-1,CASSLTGLLNTEAFF,TGTGCCAGCAGCTTAACCGGACTTTTAAACACTGAAGCTTTCTTT
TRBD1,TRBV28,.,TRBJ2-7,CASRLTTGTGSYEQYF,TGTGCCAGCAGACTTACTACCGGGACAGGGTCATACGAGCAGTACTTC
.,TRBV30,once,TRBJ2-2,CAWSRDFHTGELFF,TGTGCCTGGAGTCGGGACTTTCACACCGGGGAGCTGTTTTTT
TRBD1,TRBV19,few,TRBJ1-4,CASRPGQGTLRGEKLFF,TGTGCCAGTAGGCCGGGACAGGGGACCCTTAGGGGTGAAAAACTGTTTTTT
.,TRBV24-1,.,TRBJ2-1,CATSRGNEQFF,TGTGCCACCAGTCGGGGGAATGAGCAGTTCTTC
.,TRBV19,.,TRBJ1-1,CASSMGRAANTEAFF,TGTGCCAGTAGTATGGGCAGGGCAGCGAACACTGAAGCTTTCTTT
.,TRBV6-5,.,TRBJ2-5,CASSGGAQYQETQYF,TGTGCCAGCAGCGGAGGGGCACAGTACCAAGAGACCCAGTACTTC
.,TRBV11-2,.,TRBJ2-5,CASSPQGETQYF,TGTGCCAGCAGCCCTCAGGGAGAGACCCAGTACTTC
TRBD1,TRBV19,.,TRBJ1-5,CASHMTGGRYSNQPQHF,TGTGCCAGTCACATGACAGGGGGCCGATATAGCAATCAGCCCCAGCATTTT
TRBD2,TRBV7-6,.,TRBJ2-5,CASSLGASGNVGKTQYF,TGTGCCAGCAGCTTAGGAGCTAGCGGTAACGTCGGGAAGACCCAGTACTTC
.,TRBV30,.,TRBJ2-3,CAWSVQPLDTQYF,TGTGCCTGGAGTGTACAGCCTCTAGATACGCAGTATTTT
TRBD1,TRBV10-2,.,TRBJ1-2,CASRATWDRAAYGYTF,TGCGCCAGCAGGGCTACCTGGGACAGGGCGGCCTATGGCTACACCTTC
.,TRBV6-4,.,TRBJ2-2,CASSDFWRKNTGELFF,TGTGCCAGCAGTGACTTTTGGCGGAAGAACACCGGGGAGCTGTTTTTT
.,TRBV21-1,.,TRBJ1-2,CASRSRNGYTF,TGTGCCAGCAGAAGCAGGAATGGCTACACCTTC
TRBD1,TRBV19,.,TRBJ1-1,CASSMTGDTEAFF,TGTGCCAGTAGTATGACAGGGGACACTGAAGCTTTCTTT
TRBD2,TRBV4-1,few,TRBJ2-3,CASSQDQASGTTDTQYF,TGCGCCAGCAGCCAAGATCAGGCTAGCGGGACCACAGATACGCAGTATTTT
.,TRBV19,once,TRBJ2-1,CASRGDIRADEQFF,TGTGCCAGTAGAGGGGACATACGGGCTGACGAGCAGTTCTTC
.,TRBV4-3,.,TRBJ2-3,CASSQDLGGGEADTQYF,TGCGCCAGCAGCCAAGATCTGGGGGGTGGTGAGGCAGATACGCAGTATTTT
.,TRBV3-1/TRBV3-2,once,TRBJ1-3,CASSPLGQGRGNTIYF,TGTGCCAGCAGCCCCCTGGGGCAGGGGCGGGGAAACACCATATATTTT
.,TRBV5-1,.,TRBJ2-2,CASSLEGEDGELFF,TGCGCCAGCAGCTTGGAGGGAGAAGACGGGGAGCTGTTTTTT
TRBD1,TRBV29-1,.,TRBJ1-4,CSVSGGIGEKLFF,TGCAGCGTTTCAGGGGGCATAGGAGAAAAACTGTTTTTT
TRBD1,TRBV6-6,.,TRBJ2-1,CASSYSGTGGYNEQFF,TGTGCCAGCAGTTACTCTGGGACAGGGGGATACAATGAGCAGTTCTTC
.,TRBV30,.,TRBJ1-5,CAWSARQNQPQHF,TGTGCCTGGAGTGCGAGACAAAATCAGCCCCAGCATTTT
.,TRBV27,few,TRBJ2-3,CASSPRADTQYF,TGTGCCAGCAGTCCCCGAGCAGATACGCAGTATTTT
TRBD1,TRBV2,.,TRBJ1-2,CASRPGRTGSYGYTF,TGTGCCAGTAGGCCCGGTCGGACAGGAAGCTATGGCTACACCTTC
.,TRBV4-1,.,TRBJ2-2,CASSPDRTPGELFF,TGCGCCAGCAGCCCCGACAGGACACCCGGGGAGCTGTTTTTT
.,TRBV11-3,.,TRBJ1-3,CASSLRAGGYAGNTIYF,TGTGCCAGCAGCTTGAGAGCTGGAGGTTATGCTGGAAACACCATATATTTT
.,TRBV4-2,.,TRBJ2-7,CASSHLGGTQKGEQYF,TGTGCCAGCAGCCACCTGGGCGGGACTCAGAAGGGCGAGCAGTACTTC
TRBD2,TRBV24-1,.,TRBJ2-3,CATSDPTRGGPPDTQYF,TGTGCCACCAGTGATCCAACGCGGGGAGGGCCTCCAGATACGCAGTATTTT
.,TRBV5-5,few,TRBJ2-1,CASSLGPKGSYNEQFF,TGTGCCAGCAGCTTGGGGCCCAAGGGGTCCTACAATGAGCAGTTCTTC
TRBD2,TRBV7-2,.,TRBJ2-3,CASSSSGLTDTQYF,TGTGCCAGCAGCTCTAGCGGCCTCACAGATACGCAGTATTTT
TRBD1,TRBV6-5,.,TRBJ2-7,CASGRQGRSYEQYF,TGTGCCAGCGGTCGACAGGGGCGCTCCTACGAGCAGTACTTC